What follows are 32 T cell receptor beta chains derived from one specimen sequenced in a study of cytomegalovirus exposure and HLA in healthy donors. Sequencing used immunoSEQ multiplex PCR; TCRdb keeps in-frame clones, though not all of them. This repertoire shows about 260,000 clones, about nine tenths found once; its top ten account for 3.1%. Sample: PBMCs. The receptors derive from a woman aged 25 to 39 in good health and CMV-seronegative.

This sequence joins TRBV28 and TRBJ1-2; TRBD1 matches 9 bases. V lost 2 bases and J lost 6; bases outside the gene matches: 16. Germline V CDR1 and CDR2: MDHEN, SYDVKM. The CDR3 runs to 18 residues. The CDR3 DNA reads as TGTGCCAGCAGTTTAGGAGGTGGGACCTACAGGGGGCTAAATGGCTACACCTTC. Its protein is CASSLGGGTYRGLNGYTF.

The rearrangement joins TRBV7-2 to TRBJ2-3; 8 nucleotides align to TRBD2. The V and J ends lost 5 bases and 0 bases, in that order; junction bases with no gene match: 4. Germline CDR1 SGHTA, CDR2 FQGNSA. The CDR3 length is 15 residues. DNA of the CDR3: TGTGCCAGCAGCGCGTCTAGCGGGAGCACAGATACGCAGTATTTT. It codes for CASSASSGSTDTQYF.

This chain links TRBV7-9 with TRBJ2-1; D might be TRBD1 (6 bases). Germline CDR1 reads SEHNR; CDR2 reads FQNEAQ (reference sequence). There are 14 residues in the CDR3. Trimming cost V 5 bases and J 7 bases, with 15 bases left between them. For the CDR3, the DNA is TGTGCCAGCAGCGGGCAGACAGGATGGAATGAGCAGTTCTTC. Its protein product is CASSGQTGWNEQFF. Together with reference TRBV7-9 and TRBJ2-1, the CDR3 gives the full variable domain: DTGVSQNPRHKITKRGQNVTFRCDPISEHNRLYWYRQTLGQGPEFLTYFQNEAQLEKSRLLSDRFSAERPKGSFSTLEIQRTEQGDSAMYLCASSGQTGWNEQFFGPGTRLTVL.

In nucleotides, the CDR3 is TGTGCCAGCAGTTCCCCCGACTATTCACCCGGGGAGCTGTTTTTT. It is translated as CASSSPDYSPGELFF. The rearrangement links TRBV6-6 to TRBJ2-2, with D possibly TRBD2 on 5 matching bases. V shed 4 bases and J shed 6 bases, with 15 bases lying between them. CDR3 length: 15 amino acids. In germline, CDR1 is MNHNY, CDR2 SVGAGI (reference sequence).

Notes on this clone: An end of the junction differs from the germline gene, which may be a read error. V usage is TRBV9 and J usage is TRBJ2-5; D tentatively reads TRBD1 or TRBD2 (6 bases each). The CDR3 loop spans 16 amino acids. Germline V CDR1 and CDR2: SGDLS, YYNGEE. The CDR3 spells CASTPGRGHNGESQYF. The CDR3 coding sequence is TGTGCCAGCACCCCGGGGCGGGGACATAATGGGGAGAGCCAGTACTTC.

The chain has TRBV10-1 and TRBJ2-4; D gene uncertain. Germline lookup yields CDR1 WNHNN and CDR2 SYGVQD (reference sequence). Deletions cut 4 bases from V and 15 bases from J, with 19 bases between. CDR3 length: 13 amino acids. CDR3 nucleotides: TGCGCCAGCAGTGCCCATGATGACCCTAGGCGGTACTTC. Translated: CASSAHDDPRRYF.

The V gene is TRBV10-2, the J gene TRBJ2-7; D unclear. Germline loops: CDR1 WSHSY, CDR2 SAAADI. This CDR3 comprises 11 residues. V was shortened by 3 bases and J by 4 bases, with 4 bases between the two germline ends. The CDR3 bases are TGCGCCAGCAGTGACTTTTACGAGCAGTACTTC. This sequence encodes CASSDFYEQYF.

In DNA form, the CDR3 reads TGTGCCAGCATCCTCATACAGGGAGGGGACTATAGCAATCAGCCCCAGCATTTT. The encoded protein is CASILIQGGDYSNQPQHF. The chain recombines TRBV11-3 with TRBJ1-5, with D tentatively TRBD1 (6 bases). Per the germline V gene, CDR1 is SGHNT and CDR2 is YENEEA. The CDR3 covers 18 residues. V lost 7 bases and J lost 0, with 22 bases in between.

V gene TRBV7-2 combines with J gene TRBJ1-1; 12 bases agree with TRBD1. The V gene end was trimmed by 2 bases and the J gene end by 3 bases; junction bases not matched to a gene: 7. Germline assignment: CDR1 SGHTA and CDR2 FQGNSA. This CDR3 contains 17 residues. CDR3 nucleotides: TGTGCCAGCAGCTTATACCGGGACAGGGGGCTTGACACTGAAGCTTTCTTT. It specifies CASSLYRDRGLDTEAFF.

The chain carries TRBV7-9 and TRBJ2-2, with 9 nucleotides matching TRBD1. V gave up 4 bases and J gave up 7 bases; unmatched junction bases: 4. The germline V gene has CDR1 SEHNR and CDR2 FQNEAQ (reference sequence). The CDR3 sequence is 14 residues long. The CDR3 is CASSSDRGIGELFF. As DNA, the CDR3 is TGTGCCAGCAGCTCCGACAGGGGGATCGGGGAGCTGTTTTTT.

The V call is TRBV19, the J call TRBJ2-7; TRBD2 matches 9 bases. The V gene end was trimmed by 2 bases and the J gene end by 2 bases; junction bases not matched to a gene: 4. The CDR3 runs to 15 residues. The germline CDR1 and CDR2 sequences are LNHDA and SQIVND (reference sequence). The CDR3 DNA is TGTGCCAGTAGTATAAATAGCGGGAGAACCTACGAGCAGTACTTC. This encodes CASSINSGRTYEQYF.

The chain employs TRBV28 and TRBJ2-3, with D perhaps being TRBD1 or TRBD2 (5 bases each). Trimming left V 6 bases short and J 0 bases short, with 16 bases between. This CDR3 comprises 16 residues. Germline CDR1 and CDR2: MDHEN and SYDVKM. The CDR3: CASRYGWGISTDTQYF. CDR3 in DNA: TGTGCCAGCAGATACGGATGGGGGATTAGCACAGATACGCAGTATTTT.

The chain combines TRBV28 with TRBJ2-1; D unclear. V was clipped by 3 bases and J by 2 bases, with 11 bases between them. Looked up from germline, CDR1 is MDHEN and CDR2 is SYDVKM. The length of the CDR3 is 15 residues. In DNA, the CDR3 is TGTGCCAGCAGTTTTGGTGACACCGCCTACAATGAGCAGTTCTTC. Translated, it gives CASSFGDTAYNEQFF. The variable domain in full, completed from reference TRBV28 and TRBJ2-1, reads DVKVTQSSRYLVKRTGEKVFLECVQDMDHENMFWYRQDPGLGLRLIYFSYDVKMKEKGDIPEGYSVSREKKERFSLILESASTNQTSMYLCASSFGDTAYNEQFFGPGTRLTVL.

This chain uses TRBV18 with TRBJ2-4, with 11 bases that match TRBD1. Unmatched junction bases numbered 1, after V lost 2 bases and J lost 1 base. The CDR3 is 16 residues long. Germline loops: CDR1 KGHSH, CDR2 LQKENI. The CDR3: CASSPGQGAAKNIQYF. The CDR3 region has the DNA TGTGCCAGCTCACCAGGACAGGGGGCTGCCAAAAACATTCAGTACTTC.

The V call is TRBV7-9, the J call TRBJ2-7, with D unresolved. This CDR3 is 11 amino acids long. Trimming shortened V by 1 base and J by 6 bases, and 4 bases separated the two germline ends. Germline values: CDR1 SEHNR, CDR2 FQNEAQ (reference sequence). The CDR3, as DNA: TGTGCCAGCAGCTTAGTAAGCGAGCAGTACTTC. Residues: CASSLVSEQYF.

The rearrangement links TRBV4-1 to TRBJ2-7, with 10 bases matching TRBD1. CDR3 length equals 15 residues. V gave up 0 bases and J gave up 2 bases; unmatched junction bases: 1. The germline CDR1 and CDR2 sequences are MGHRA and YSYEKL. In DNA, the CDR3 is TGCGCCAGCAGCCAAGAGGGACAGGGGACCTACGAGCAGTACTTC. Its translation: CASSQEGQGTYEQYF.

In this sample, this clone turned up once. The chain joins TRBV28 to TRBJ1-2, with a tentative D call TRBD1 (5 bases). Germline loops: CDR1 MDHEN, CDR2 SYDVKM. CDR3 length: 17 residues. V was shortened by 6 bases and J by 0 bases, with 20 bases between the two germline ends. Written as DNA, the CDR3 is TGTGCCAGCAGCACCCCGGGACGCCGGTCGGCTAACTATGGCTACACCTTC. It translates to CASSTPGRRSANYGYTF.

The rearrangement joins TRBV2 to TRBJ2-1; 8 nucleotides match TRBD2. J was trimmed by 8 bases and V by 8 bases; bases with no gene match: 11. From germline, CDR1 is SNHLY and CDR2 FYNNEI. CDR3 length: 14 amino acids. The CDR3 sequence: CASGSAGGGDEQFF. DNA for the CDR3: TGTGCCAGCGGCTCTGCGGGAGGTGGGGATGAGCAGTTCTTC.

This chain connects TRBV18 to TRBJ1-2, with D hard to call. Germline CDR1 and CDR2: KGHSH and LQKENI. Deletions cut 4 bases from V and 6 bases from J, with 15 bases between. This CDR3 region has 14 residues. The CDR3 DNA reads as TGTGCCAGCTCACAGGACGTTTTAGGGAATGGCTACACCTTC. Protein sequence: CASSQDVLGNGYTF.

The genes are TRBV29-1 and TRBJ1-3; D not resolved. V was shortened by 4 bases and J by 3 bases, with 10 bases between the two germline ends. This CDR3 contains 13 residues. CDR1 and CDR2 (germline): SQVTM, ANQGSEA. The CDR3 here is CSVVAGFGNTIYF. CDR3 DNA sequence: TGCAGCGTTGTAGCTGGATTTGGAAACACCATATATTTT.

The DNA for the CDR3 is TGCGCCAGCAGCTTGACCGACAGTCACTTTACTGAAGCTTTCTTT. Translating gives CASSLTDSHFTEAFF. The rearrangement uses TRBV5-1 and TRBJ1-1; maybe TRBD1 (5 bases). There are 15 residues in the CDR3. The ends were cut back, 1 base at V and 5 bases at J, with 15 bases in the middle. Germline assignment: CDR1 SGHRS and CDR2 YFSETQ.

The chain employs TRBV18 and TRBJ1-2, with TRBD1 identical over 12 bases. CDR3 length equals 17 residues. Germline V gene lookup returns CDR1 KGHSH and CDR2 LQKENI. The junction had 10 bases not matched to a gene; V was cut back by 5 bases and J by 3 bases. The DNA of the CDR3 is TGTGCCAGCTCAACCGGGACAGGGGGCTCATCCTACTATGGCTACACCTTC. The encoded protein is CASSTGTGGSSYYGYTF.

This chain joins TRBV27 and TRBJ2-7; D is uncertain. Germline V gene lookup returns CDR1 MNHEY and CDR2 SMNVEV (reference sequence). This CDR3 comprises 15 residues. The V end was cut by 5 bases, the J end by 4 bases, with 18 bases between. CDR3 amino acids: CASSPIGLRIYEQYF. In DNA, the CDR3 is TGTGCCAGCAGTCCCATAGGCCTTAGAATATACGAGCAGTACTTC.

The gene calls are TRBV15 and TRBJ2-3; 12 nucleotides agree with TRBD2. Germline lookup yields CDR1 LNHNV and CDR2 YYDKDF (reference sequence). This CDR3 region has 15 residues. J gave up 6 bases and V 5 bases, and 6 bases lay outside the gene matches. The CDR3 nucleotides read TGTGCCACCAGCCGACTAGCGGGAGTGGCCGATACGCAGTATTTT. Translating gives CATSRLAGVADTQYF.

The rearrangement uses TRBV6-5 and TRBJ2-7; a weak D match, TRBD1 (6 bases). Trimming pared 6 bases from V and 3 bases from J, leaving 9 bases between. Germline CDR1 MNHEY, CDR2 SVGAGI. The CDR3 consists of 12 residues. DNA for the CDR3: TGTGCCAGCAGACGGGACAACTACGAGCAGTACTTC. Encoded protein: CASRRDNYEQYF.

This clone was detected only once. V is TRBV11-3 and J is TRBJ2-1; D may be TRBD1 or TRBD2 (5 bases each). Germline-derived CDR1 and CDR2 are SGHNT and YENEEA. The CDR3 extends over 16 amino acids. Trimming left V 3 bases short and J 0 bases short, with 12 bases between. The CDR3 protein is CASSFRDGSSYNEQFF. CDR3 nucleotide sequence: TGTGCCAGCAGCTTCCGGGACGGAAGCTCCTACAATGAGCAGTTCTTC.

The V call is TRBV9, the J call TRBJ1-3; tentative D call: TRBD1 (6 bases). The V gene lost 0 bases and the J gene lost 7 bases, with 17 bases spanning the gap. Germline CDR1 reads SGDLS; CDR2 reads YYNGEE. This CDR3 is built from 16 residues. CDR3 coding DNA: TGTGCCAGCAGCGTAGAGGGACACCCCGTAGGGAACACCATATATTTT. Amino acid sequence: CASSVEGHPVGNTIYF.

J is TRBJ1-2 and V is TRBV11-2; no definite D call. CDR1 is SGHAT and CDR2 is FQNNGV in the germline V gene. The length of the CDR3 is 13 residues. Trimming took 0 bases from V and 7 from J, leaving 9 bases between them. This chain's CDR3 is CASSLDQSGGYTF. DNA for the CDR3: TGTGCCAGCAGCTTAGATCAATCAGGTGGCTACACCTTC.

The V and J genes are TRBV2 and TRBJ1-3, with D unclear. V was pared by 2 bases and J by 0 bases, with 8 bases between. This CDR3 contains 15 residues. CDR1 SNHLY and CDR2 FYNNEI come from the germline V gene. CDR3 region: CASSENGLSGNTIYF. CDR3 nucleotide sequence: TGTGCCAGCAGTGAAAACGGTCTCTCTGGAAACACCATATATTTT.

This clone was counted a single time. The chain recombines TRBV4-3 with TRBJ2-1; maybe TRBD2 (6 bases). The CDR3 has 15 amino acids. Trimming took 4 bases from V and 6 from J, leaving 16 bases between them. Germline lookup yields CDR1 LGHNA and CDR2 YSLEER. The CDR3 DNA is TGCGCCAGCAGCCTAAGAGCGGGTCAGAGCAATGAGCAGTTCTTC. Its protein product is CASSLRAGQSNEQFF.

The chain employs TRBV5-8 and TRBJ2-5; no clear D. Trimming removed 0 bases at V and 5 bases at J, with 5 bases between. The CDR3 sequence is 12 residues long. Germline lookup yields CDR1 SGHTS and CDR2 YDEGEE. The CDR3 region is CASSLGWETQYF. CDR3 DNA: TGTGCCAGCAGCTTGGGTTGGGAGACCCAGTACTTC.

The rearrangement joins TRBV15 to TRBJ2-1; no clear D. The germline CDR1 and CDR2 sequences are LNHNV and YYDKDF (reference sequence). The V end was cut by 1 base, the J end by 3 bases, with 10 bases between. The CDR3 runs 15 residues. The CDR3 protein is CATSRARDVYNEQFF. CDR3 nucleotide sequence: TGTGCCACCAGCAGAGCTCGCGACGTCTACAATGAGCAGTTCTTC.